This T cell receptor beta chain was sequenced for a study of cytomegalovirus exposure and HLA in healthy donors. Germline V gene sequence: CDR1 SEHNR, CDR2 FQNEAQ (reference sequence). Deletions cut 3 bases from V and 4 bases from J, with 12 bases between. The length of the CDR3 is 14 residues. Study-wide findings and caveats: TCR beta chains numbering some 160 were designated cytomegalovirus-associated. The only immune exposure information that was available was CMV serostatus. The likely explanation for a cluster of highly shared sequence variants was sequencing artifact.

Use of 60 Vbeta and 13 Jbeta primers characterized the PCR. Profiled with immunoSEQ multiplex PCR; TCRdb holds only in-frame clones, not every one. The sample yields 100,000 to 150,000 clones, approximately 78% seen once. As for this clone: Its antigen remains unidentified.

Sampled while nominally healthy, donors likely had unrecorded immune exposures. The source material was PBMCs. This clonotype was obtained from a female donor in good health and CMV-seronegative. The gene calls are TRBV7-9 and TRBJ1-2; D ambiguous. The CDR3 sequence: CASSFGGLGYGYTF. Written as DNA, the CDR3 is TGTGCCAGCAGCTTCGGCGGGTTGGGCTATGGCTACACCTTC.